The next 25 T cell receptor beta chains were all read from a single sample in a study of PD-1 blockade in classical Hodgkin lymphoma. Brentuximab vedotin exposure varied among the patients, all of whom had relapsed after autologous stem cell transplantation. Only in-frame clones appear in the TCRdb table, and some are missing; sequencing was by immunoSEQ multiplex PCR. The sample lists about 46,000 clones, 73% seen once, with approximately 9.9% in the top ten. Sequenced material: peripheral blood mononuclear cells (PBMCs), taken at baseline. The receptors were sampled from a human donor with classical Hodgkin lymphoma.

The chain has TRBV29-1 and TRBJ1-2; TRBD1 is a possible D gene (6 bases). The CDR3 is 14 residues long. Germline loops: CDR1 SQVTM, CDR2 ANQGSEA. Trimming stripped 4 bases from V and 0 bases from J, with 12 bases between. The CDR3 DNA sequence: TGCAGCGTTGGGGGGGGCAGGTCTAACTATGGCTACACCTTC. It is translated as CSVGGGRSNYGYTF.

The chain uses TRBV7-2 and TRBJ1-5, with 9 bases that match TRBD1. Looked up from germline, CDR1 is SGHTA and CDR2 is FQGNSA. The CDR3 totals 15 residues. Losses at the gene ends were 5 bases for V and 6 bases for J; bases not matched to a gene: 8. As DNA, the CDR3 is TGTGCCAGCAGCCTGGGACAGGGTTTTCGTCAGCCCCAGCATTTT. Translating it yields CASSLGQGFRQPQHF.

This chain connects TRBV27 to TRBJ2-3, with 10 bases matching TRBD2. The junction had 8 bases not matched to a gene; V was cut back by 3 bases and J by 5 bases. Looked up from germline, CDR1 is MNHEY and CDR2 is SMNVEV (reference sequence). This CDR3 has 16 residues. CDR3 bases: TGTGCCAGCAGTTTTCAGCGGGGGGGCTTGGGAGATACGCAGTATTTT. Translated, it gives CASSFQRGGLGDTQYF.

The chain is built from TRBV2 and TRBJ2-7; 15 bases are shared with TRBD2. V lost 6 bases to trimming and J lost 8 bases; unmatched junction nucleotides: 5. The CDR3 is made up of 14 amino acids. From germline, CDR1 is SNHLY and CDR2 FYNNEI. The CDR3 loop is CASSKGLAGGKQYF. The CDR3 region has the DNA TGTGCCAGCAGCAAAGGACTAGCGGGGGGGAAGCAGTACTTC.

CDR3 in amino acids: CASSFYRASGLSEQYF. The DNA for the CDR3 is TGTGCCAGCAGCTTCTACCGAGCTAGCGGGCTAAGCGAGCAGTACTTC. The chain couples TRBV7-9 to TRBJ2-5; 8 bases align to TRBD2. The J call may not be correct, given that the DNA end is closer to TRBJ2-7. Per germline, CDR1 SEHNR and CDR2 FQNEAQ (reference sequence). The CDR3 runs 16 residues.

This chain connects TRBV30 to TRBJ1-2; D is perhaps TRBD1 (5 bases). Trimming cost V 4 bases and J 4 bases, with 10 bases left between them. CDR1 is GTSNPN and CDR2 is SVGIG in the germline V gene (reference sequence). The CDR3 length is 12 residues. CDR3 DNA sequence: TGTGCCTGGATGGGTGGGGGCTATGGCTACACCTTC. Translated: CAWMGGGYGYTF.

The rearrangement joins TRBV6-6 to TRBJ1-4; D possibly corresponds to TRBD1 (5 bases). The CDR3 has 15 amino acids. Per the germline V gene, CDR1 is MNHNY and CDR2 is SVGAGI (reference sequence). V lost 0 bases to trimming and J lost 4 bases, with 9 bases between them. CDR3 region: CASSYSGAYNEKLFF. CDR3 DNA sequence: TGTGCCAGCAGTTACTCCGGGGCTTATAATGAAAAACTGTTTTTT.

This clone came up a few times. The CDR3 DNA sequence: TGTGCCAGCAGTTTAAGTCCCTCGACAGTGCTCTCCGAGCAGTACTTC. This sequence encodes CASSLSPSTVLSEQYF. The genes are TRBV28 and TRBJ2-7, with TRBD1 as a possible D gene (5 bases). Germline CDR1 is MDHEN and CDR2 is SYDVKM. This CDR3 is built from 16 residues. V was clipped by 2 bases and J by 6 bases, with 20 bases between them.

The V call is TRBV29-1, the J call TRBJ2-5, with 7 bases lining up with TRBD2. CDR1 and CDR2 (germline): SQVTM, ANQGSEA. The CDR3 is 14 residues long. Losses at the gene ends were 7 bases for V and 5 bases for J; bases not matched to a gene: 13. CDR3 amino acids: CSALGLWVGETQYF. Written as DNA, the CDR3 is TGCAGCGCCTTGGGACTATGGGTGGGCGAGACCCAGTACTTC.

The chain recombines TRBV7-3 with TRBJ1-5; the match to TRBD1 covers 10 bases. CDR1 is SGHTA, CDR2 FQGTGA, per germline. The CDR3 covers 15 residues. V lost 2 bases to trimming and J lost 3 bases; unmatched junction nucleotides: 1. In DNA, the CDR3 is TGTGCCAGCAGCTTAGGGACAGGGGTCAATCAGCCCCAGCATTTT. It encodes CASSLGTGVNQPQHF. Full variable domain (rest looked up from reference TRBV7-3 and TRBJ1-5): GAGVSQTPSNKVTEKGKYVELRCDPISGHTALYWYRQSLGQGPEFLIYFQGTGAADDSGLPNDRFFAVRPEGSVSTLKIQRTERGDSAVYLCASSLGTGVNQPQHFGDGTRLSIL.

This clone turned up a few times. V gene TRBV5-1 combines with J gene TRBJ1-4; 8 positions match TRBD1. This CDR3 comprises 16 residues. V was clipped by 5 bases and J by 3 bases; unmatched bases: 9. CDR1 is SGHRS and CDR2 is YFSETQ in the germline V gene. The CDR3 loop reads CASRSQGANANEKLFF. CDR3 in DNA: TGCGCCAGCAGAAGTCAGGGGGCTAACGCTAATGAAAAACTGTTTTTT.

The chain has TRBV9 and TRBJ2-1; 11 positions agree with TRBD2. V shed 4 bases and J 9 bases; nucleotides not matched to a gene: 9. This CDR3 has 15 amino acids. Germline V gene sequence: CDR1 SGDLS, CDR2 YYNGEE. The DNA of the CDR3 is TGTGCCAGCAGCTTTAGCGGGGGGGCTTCGGTTGAGCAGTTCTTC. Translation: CASSFSGGASVEQFF.

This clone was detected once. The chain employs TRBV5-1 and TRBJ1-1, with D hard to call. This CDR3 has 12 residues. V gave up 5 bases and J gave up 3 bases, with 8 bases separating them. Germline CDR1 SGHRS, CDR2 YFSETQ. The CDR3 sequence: CASRRGDTEAFF. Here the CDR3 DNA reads TGCGCCAGCAGACGTGGGGACACTGAAGCTTTCTTT.

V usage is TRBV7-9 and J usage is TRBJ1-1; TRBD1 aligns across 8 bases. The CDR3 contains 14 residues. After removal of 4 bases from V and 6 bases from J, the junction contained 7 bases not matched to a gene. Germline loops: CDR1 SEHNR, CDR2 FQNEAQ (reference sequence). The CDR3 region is CASSSHRGRAEAFF. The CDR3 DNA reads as TGTGCCAGCAGCTCCCACAGGGGGAGGGCTGAAGCTTTCTTT.

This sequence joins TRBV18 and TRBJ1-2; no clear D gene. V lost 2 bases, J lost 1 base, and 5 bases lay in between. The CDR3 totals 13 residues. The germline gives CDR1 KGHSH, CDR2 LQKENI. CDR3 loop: CASSPGINYGYTF. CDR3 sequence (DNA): TGTGCCAGCTCACCAGGGATTAACTATGGCTACACCTTC.

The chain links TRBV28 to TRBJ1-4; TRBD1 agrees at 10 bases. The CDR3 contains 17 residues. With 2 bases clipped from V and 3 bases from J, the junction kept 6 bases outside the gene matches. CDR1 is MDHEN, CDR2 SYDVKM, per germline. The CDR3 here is CASSLGTGELANEKLFF. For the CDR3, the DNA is TGTGCCAGCAGTTTAGGGACAGGGGAATTGGCTAATGAAAAACTGTTTTTT. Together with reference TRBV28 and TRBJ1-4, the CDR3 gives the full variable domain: DVKVTQSSRYLVKRTGEKVFLECVQDMDHENMFWYRQDPGLGLRLIYFSYDVKMKEKGDIPEGYSVSREKKERFSLILESASTNQTSMYLCASSLGTGELANEKLFFGSGTQLSVL.

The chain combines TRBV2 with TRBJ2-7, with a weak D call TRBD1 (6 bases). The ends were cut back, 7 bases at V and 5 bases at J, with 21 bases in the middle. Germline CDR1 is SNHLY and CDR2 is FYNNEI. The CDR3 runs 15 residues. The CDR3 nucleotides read TGTGCCAGCACCTTAAACCAGGGGTCTCTGGACGAGCAGTACTTC. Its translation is CASTLNQGSLDEQYF. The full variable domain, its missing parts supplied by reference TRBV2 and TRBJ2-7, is EPEVTQTPSHQVTQMGQEVILRCVPISNHLYFYWYRQILGQKVEFLVSFYNNEISEKSEIFDDQFSVERPDGSNFTLKIRSTKLEDSAMYFCASTLNQGSLDEQYFGPGTRLTVT.

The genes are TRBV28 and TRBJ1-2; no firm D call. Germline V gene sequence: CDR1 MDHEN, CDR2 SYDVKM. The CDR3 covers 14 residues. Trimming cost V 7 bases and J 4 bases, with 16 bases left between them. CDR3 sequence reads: CASIPPGSSYGYTF. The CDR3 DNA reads TGTGCCAGCATCCCTCCGGGCTCCAGCTATGGCTACACCTTC.

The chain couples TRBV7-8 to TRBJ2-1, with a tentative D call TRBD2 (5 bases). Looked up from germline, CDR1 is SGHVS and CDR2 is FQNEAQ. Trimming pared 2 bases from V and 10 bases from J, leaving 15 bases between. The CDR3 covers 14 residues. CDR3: CASSLTEAKREQFF. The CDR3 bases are TGTGCCAGCAGCTTAACGGAGGCCAAGAGGGAGCAGTTCTTC.

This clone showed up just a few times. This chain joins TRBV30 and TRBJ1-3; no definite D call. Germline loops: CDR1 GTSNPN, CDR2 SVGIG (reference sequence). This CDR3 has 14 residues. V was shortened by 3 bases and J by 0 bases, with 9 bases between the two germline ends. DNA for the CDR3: TGTGCCTGGAGCTGGAGGGTCTCTGGAAACACCATATATTTT. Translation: CAWSWRVSGNTIYF.

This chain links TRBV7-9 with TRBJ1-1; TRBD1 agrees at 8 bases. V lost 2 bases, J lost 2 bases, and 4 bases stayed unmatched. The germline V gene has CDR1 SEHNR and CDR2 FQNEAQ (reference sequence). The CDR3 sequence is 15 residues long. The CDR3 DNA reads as TGTGCCAGCAGCTTATCAGGGGGCGTAAACACTGAAGCTTTCTTT. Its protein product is CASSLSGGVNTEAFF. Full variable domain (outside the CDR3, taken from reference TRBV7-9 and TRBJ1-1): DTGVSQNPRHKITKRGQNVTFRCDPISEHNRLYWYRQTLGQGPEFLTYFQNEAQLEKSRLLSDRFSAERPKGSFSTLEIQRTEQGDSAMYLCASSLSGGVNTEAFFGQGTRLTVV.

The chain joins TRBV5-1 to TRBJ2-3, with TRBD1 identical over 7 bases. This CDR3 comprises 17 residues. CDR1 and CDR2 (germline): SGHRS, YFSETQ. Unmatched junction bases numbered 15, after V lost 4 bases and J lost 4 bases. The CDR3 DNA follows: TGCGCCAGCAGCCGACTGACAGGGAACAAAGGAGCAGATACGCAGTATTTT. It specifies CASSRLTGNKGADTQYF.

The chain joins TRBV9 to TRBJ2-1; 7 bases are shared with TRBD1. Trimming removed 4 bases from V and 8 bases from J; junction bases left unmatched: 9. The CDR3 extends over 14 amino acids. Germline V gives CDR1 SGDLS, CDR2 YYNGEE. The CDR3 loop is CASSPFDRVHEQFF. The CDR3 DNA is TGTGCCAGCAGCCCGTTTGACAGGGTGCATGAGCAGTTCTTC.

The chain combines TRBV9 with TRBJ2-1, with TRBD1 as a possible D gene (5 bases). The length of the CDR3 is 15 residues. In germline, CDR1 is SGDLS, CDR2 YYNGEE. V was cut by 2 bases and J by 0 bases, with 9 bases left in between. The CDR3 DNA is TGTGCCAGCAGCGTTGACAGTAGCTCCTACAATGAGCAGTTCTTC. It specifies CASSVDSSSYNEQFF.

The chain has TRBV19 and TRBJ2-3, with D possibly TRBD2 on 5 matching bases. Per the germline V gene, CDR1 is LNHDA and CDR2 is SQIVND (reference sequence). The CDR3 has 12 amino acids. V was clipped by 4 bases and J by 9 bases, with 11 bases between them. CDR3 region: CASSTLDWTQYF. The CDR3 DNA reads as TGTGCCAGTAGTACCCTGGACTGGACGCAGTATTTT.